This entry describes one TCR beta chain. Its specific antigen is unknown. Qualities for individual bases were not recorded, and no much larger clone is one base off. Receptors were amplified or captured by the immunoSEQ multiplex PCR assay. TCRdb re-hosts the immuneACCESS table, in-frame sequences only. Its copies lack some clones; in the studies checked, an unresolved V gene accounts for under half of them, and the cause for the rest is not known. The sample table contains 65,000 to 75,000 clones; only one count was recorded for just over 90% of them. The biggest ten clones account for 1.4% of the sample. This record belongs to a study of T cell changes during pregnancy in multiple sclerosis (dated by TCRdb to 2018 to 2020). About the investigation overall: The study examined how the T cell repertoire changed over the course of pregnancy in women with multiple sclerosis.

The CDR3 runs 15 amino acids, cysteine and phenylalanine included. Only the CDR3 portion is preserved as DNA: 45 bases, with reading frame beginning at the first base. The CDR1 and CDR2 encoded by the germline V gene are SGHRS and YFSETQ. V trim: 4 bases; J trim: 4 bases; unmatched bases: 8. The V gene is TRBV5-1 and the J gene is TRBJ2-1; 7 central bases correspond to TRBD1. This clonotype originated in a female donor with multiple sclerosis, enrolled in a pregnancy study. The sample in question was peripheral blood, obtained in the second trimester of pregnancy. The CDR3: CASSPTGDGYNEQFF. The DNA sequence is given as TGCGCCAGCAGCCCTACAGGGGACGGGTACAATGAGCAGTTCTTC.